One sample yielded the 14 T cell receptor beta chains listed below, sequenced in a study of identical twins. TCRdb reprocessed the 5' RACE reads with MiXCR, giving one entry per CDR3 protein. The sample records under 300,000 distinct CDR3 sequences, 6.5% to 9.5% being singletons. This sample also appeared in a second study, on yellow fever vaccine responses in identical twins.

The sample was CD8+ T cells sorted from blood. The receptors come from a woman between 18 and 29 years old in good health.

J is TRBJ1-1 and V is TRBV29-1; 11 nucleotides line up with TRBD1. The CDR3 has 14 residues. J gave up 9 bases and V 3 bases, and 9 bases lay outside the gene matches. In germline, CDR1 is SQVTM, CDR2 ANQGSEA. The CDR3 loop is CSVDNEGTGGKAFF. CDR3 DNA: TGCAGCGTTGATAACGAAGGGACAGGGGGAAAAGCTTTCTTT. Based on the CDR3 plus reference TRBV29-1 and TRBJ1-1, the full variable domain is SAVISQKPSRDICQRGTSLTIQCQVDSQVTMMFWYRQQPGQSLTLIATANQGSEATYESGFVIDKFPISRPNLTFSTLTVSNMSPEDSSIYLCSVDNEGTGGKAFFGQGTRLTVV.

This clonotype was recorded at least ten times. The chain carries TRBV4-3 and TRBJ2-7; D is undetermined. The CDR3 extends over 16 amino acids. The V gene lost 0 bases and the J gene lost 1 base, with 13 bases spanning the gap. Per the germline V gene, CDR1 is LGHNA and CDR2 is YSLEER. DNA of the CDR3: TGCGCCAGCAGCCAAGATCGCGTACTCCCGTCCTACGAGCAGTACTTC. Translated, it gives CASSQDRVLPSYEQYF.

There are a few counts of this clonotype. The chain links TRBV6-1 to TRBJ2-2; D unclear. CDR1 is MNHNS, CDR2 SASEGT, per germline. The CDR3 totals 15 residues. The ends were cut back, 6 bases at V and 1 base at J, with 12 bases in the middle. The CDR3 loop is CASSPVWGNTGELFF. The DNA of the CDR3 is TGTGCCAGCAGCCCCGTGTGGGGGAACACCGGGGAGCTGTTTTTT.

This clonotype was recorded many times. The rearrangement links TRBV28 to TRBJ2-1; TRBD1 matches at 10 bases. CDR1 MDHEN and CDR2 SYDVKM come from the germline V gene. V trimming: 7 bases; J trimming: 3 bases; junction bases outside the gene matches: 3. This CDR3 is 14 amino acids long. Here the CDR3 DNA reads TGTGCCAGCACATGGGACAGGGGCTACAATGAGCAGTTCTTC. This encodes CASTWDRGYNEQFF.

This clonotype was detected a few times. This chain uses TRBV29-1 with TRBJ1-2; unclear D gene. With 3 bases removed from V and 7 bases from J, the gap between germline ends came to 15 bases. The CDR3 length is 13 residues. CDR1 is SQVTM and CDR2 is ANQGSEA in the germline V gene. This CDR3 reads CSVDSGASGGYTF. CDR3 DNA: TGCAGCGTTGATTCGGGCGCCTCGGGTGGCTACACCTTC.

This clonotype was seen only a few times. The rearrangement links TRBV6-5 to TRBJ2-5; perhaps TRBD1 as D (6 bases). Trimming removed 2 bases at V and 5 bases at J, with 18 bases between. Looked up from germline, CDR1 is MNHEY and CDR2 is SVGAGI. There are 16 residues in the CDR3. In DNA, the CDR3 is TGTGCCAGCAGTTACACTTCAGGGGCGAATATTGAGACCCAGTACTTC. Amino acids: CASSYTSGANIETQYF.

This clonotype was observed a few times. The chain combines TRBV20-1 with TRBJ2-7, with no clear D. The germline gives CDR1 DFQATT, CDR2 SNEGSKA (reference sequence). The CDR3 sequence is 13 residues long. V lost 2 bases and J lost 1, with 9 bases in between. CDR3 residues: CSARYPASYEQYF. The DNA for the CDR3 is TGCAGTGCTAGATACCCAGCTTCCTACGAGCAGTACTTC.

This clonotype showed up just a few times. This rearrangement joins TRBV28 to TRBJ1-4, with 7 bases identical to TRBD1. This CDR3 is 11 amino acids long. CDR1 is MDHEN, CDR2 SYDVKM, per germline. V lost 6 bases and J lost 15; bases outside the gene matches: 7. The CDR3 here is CASREGQKLFF. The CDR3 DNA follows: TGTGCCAGCAGGGAGGGACAGAAATTGTTTTTT.

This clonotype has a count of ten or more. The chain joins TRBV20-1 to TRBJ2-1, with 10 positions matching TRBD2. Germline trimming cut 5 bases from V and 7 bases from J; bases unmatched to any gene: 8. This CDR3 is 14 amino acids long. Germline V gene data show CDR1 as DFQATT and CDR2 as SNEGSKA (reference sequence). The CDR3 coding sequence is TGCAGTGCTGTTGGGACTAGCGTCCTGAATGAGCAGTTCTTC. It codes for CSAVGTSVLNEQFF.

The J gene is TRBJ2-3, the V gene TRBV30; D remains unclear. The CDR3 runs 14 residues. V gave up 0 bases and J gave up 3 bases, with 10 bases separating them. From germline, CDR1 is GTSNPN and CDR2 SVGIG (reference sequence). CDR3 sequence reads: CAWSVDARTDTQYF. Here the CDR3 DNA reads TGTGCCTGGAGTGTAGATGCGAGGACAGATACGCAGTATTTT.

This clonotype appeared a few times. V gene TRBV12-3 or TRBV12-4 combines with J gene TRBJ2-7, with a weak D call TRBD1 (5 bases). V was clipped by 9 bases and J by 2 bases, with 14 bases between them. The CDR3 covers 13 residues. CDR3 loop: CASGWGSTYEQYF. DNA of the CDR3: TGTGCCAGTGGTTGGGGCAGCACCTACGAGCAGTACTTC.

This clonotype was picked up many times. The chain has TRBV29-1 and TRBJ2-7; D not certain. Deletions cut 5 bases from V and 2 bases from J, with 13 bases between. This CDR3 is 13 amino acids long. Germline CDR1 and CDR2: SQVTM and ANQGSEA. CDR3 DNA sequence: TGCAGCGTTCTTGTATCAGACACCTACGAGCAGTACTTC. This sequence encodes CSVLVSDTYEQYF.

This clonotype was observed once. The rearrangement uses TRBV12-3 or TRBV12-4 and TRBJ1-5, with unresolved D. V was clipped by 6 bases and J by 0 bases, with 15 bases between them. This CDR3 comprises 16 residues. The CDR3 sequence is CASSGSWHASNQPQHF. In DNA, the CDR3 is TGTGCCAGCAGCGGGAGTTGGCACGCTAGCAATCAGCCCCAGCATTTT.

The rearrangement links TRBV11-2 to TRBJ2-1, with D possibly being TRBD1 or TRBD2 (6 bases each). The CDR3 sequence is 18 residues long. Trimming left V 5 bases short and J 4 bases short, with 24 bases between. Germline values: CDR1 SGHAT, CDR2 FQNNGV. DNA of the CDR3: TGTGCCAGCAGCCAAGGGGGGAACGGGGTCCTACTTTACAATGAGCAGTTCTTC. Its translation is CASSQGGNGVLLYNEQFF.